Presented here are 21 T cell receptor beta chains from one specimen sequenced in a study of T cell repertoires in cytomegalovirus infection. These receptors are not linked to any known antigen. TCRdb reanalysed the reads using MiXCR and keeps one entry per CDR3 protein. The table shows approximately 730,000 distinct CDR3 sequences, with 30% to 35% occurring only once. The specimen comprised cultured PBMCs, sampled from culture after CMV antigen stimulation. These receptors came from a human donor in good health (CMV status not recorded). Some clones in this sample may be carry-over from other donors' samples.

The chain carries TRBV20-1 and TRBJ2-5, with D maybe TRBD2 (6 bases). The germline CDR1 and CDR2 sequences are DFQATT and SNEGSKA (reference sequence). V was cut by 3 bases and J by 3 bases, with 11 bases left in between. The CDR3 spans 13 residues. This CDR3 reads CSASRGLKETQYF. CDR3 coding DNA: TGCAGTGCTAGCCGGGGACTGAAAGAGACCCAGTACTTC.

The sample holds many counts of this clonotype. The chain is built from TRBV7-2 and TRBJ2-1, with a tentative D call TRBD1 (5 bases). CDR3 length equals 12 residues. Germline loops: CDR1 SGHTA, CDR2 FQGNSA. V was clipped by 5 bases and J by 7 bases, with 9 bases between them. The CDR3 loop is CASSPNRNEQFF. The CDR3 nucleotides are TGTGCCAGCAGCCCAAACAGGAATGAGCAGTTCTTC.

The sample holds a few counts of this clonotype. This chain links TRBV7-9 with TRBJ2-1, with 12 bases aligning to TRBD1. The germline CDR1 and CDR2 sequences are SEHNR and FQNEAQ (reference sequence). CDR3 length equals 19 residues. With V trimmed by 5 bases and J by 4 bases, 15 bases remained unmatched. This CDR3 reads CASSLLPGQGARSYNEQFF. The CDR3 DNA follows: TGTGCCAGCAGCCTACTCCCGGGACAGGGGGCGCGGAGTTACAATGAGCAGTTCTTC. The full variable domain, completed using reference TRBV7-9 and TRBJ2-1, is DTGVSQNPRHKITKRGQNVTFRCDPISEHNRLYWYRQTLGQGPEFLTYFQNEAQLEKSRLLSDRFSAERPKGSFSTLEIQRTEQGDSAMYLCASSLLPGQGARSYNEQFFGPGTRLTVL.

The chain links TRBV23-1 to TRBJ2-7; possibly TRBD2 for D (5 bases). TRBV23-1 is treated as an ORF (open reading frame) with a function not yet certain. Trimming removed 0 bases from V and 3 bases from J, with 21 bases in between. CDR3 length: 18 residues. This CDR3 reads CASSQSKFRGLRHYEQYF. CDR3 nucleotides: TGCGCCAGCAGTCAATCTAAGTTCCGGGGTCTCCGCCACTACGAGCAGTACTTC.

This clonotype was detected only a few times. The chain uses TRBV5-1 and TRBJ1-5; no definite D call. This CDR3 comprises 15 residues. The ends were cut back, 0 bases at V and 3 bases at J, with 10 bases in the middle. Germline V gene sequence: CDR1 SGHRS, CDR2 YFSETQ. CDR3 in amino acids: CASSLGGSANQPQHF. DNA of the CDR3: TGCGCCAGCAGCTTGGGAGGGAGTGCCAATCAGCCCCAGCATTTT.

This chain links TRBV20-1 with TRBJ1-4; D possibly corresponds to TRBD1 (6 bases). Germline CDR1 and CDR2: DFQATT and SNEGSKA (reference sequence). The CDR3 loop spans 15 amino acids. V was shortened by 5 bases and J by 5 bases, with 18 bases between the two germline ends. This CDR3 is CSASPLGGRNEKLFF. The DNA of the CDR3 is TGCAGTGCTTCCCCGTTGGGGGGCCGGAATGAAAAACTGTTTTTT.

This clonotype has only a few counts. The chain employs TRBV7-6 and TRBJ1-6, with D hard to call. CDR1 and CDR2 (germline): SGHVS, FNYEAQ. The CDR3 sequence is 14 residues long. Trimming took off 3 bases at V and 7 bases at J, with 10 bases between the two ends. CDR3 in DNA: TGTGCCAGCAGCTTGCGGGCCGAAAATTCACCCCTCCACTTT. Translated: CASSLRAENSPLHF.

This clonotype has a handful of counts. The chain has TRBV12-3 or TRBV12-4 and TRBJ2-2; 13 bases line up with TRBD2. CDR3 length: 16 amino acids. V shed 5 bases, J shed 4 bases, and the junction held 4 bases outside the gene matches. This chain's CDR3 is CASSPGLAGITGELFF. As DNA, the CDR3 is TGTGCCAGCAGTCCGGGACTAGCGGGGATCACCGGGGAGCTGTTTTTT.

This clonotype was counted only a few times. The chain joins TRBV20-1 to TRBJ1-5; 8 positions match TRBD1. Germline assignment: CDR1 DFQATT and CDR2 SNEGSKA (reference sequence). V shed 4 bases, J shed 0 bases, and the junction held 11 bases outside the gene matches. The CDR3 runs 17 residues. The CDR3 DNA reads TGCAGTGCTACGACTACCCGGGACAGGTATAGCAATCAGCCCCAGCATTTT. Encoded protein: CSATTTRDRYSNQPQHF.

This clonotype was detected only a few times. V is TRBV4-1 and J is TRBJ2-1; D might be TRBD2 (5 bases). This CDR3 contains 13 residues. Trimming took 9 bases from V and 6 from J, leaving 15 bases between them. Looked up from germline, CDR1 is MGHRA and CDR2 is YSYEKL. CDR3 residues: CASRRTARNEQFF. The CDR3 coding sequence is TGCGCCAGTAGACGGACTGCCCGCAATGAGCAGTTCTTC.

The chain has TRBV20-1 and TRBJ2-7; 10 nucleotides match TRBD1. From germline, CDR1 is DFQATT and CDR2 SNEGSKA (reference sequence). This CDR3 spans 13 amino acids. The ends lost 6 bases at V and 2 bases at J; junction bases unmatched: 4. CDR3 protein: CSAKGQGAYEQYF. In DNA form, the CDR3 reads TGCAGTGCAAAAGGACAGGGGGCCTACGAGCAGTACTTC.

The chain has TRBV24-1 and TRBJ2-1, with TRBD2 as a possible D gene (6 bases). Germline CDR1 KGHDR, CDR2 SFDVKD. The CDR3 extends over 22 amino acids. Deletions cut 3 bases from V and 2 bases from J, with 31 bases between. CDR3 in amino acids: CATSDTLSGAHTFPITYNEQFF. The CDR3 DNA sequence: TGTGCCACCAGTGATACACTTAGCGGAGCCCATACCTTCCCGATAACCTACAATGAGCAGTTCTTC.

CDR3 nucleotides: TGTGCCAGCATTCGGCAGATTGGGGAGACCCAGTACTTC. As protein: CASIRQIGETQYF. The V call is TRBV6-1, the J call TRBJ2-5; D gene unclear. Germline assignment: CDR1 MNHNS and CDR2 SASEGT. The CDR3 sequence is 13 residues long. The V gene lost 7 bases and the J gene lost 5 bases, with 14 bases spanning the gap.

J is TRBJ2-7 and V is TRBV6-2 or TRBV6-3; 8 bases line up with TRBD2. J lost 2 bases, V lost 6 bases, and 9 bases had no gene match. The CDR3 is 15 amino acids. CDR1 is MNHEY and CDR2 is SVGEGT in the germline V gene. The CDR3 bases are TGTGCCAGCAGATATCCGCGGGAGGCGGCCTACGAGCAGTACTTC. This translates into CASRYPREAAYEQYF.

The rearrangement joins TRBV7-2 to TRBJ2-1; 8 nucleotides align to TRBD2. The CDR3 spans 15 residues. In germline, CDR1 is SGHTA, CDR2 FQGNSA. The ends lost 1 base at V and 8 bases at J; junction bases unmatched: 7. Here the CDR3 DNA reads TGTGCCAGCAGCTTAGTCCGGACTAGCATCCATGAGCAGTTCTTC. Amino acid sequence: CASSLVRTSIHEQFF.

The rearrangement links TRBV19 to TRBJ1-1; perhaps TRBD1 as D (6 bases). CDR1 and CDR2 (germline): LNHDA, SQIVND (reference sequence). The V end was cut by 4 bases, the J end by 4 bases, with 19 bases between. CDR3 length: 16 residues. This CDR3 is CASSTADRTGGTEAFF. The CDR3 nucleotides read TGTGCCAGTAGTACAGCTGACAGGACCGGGGGCACTGAAGCTTTCTTT.

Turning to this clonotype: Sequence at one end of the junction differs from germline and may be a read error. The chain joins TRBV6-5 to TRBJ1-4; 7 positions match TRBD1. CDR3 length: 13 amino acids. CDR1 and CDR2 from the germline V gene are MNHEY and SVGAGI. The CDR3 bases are TGTACCAGCAGTAGACCCAGGGGGGGAAAACTGTTTTTT. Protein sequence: CTSSRPRGGKLFF.

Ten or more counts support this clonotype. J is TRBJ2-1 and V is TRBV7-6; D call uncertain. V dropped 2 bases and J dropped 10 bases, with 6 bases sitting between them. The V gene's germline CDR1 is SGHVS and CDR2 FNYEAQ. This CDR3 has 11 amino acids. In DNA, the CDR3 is TGTGCCAGCAGCTTATCGGAGGAGCAGTTCTTC. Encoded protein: CASSLSEEQFF.

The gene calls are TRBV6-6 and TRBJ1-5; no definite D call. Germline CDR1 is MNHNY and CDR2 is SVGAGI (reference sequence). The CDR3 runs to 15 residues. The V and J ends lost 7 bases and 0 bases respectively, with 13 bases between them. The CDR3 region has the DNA TGTGCCAGCATTGGGCGAACAGATAGCAATCAGCCCCAGCATTTT. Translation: CASIGRTDSNQPQHF.

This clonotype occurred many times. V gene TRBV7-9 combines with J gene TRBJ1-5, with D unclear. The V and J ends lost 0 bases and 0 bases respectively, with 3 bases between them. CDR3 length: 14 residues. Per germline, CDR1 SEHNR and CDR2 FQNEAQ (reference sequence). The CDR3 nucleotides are TGTGCCAGCAGCTTAGCCACTAGCAATCAGCCCCAGCATTTT. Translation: CASSLATSNQPQHF.

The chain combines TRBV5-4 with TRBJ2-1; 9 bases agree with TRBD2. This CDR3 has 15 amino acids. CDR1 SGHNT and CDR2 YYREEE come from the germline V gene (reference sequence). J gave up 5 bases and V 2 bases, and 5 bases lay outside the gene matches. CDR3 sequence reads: CASSFGTSPNNEQFF. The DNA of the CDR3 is TGTGCCAGCAGCTTCGGGACTAGCCCCAACAATGAGCAGTTCTTC.